This TCR beta chain was sequenced during a study of T cell responses to AZD1222 COVID-19 vaccine (dated by TCRdb to the early 2020s). As for the study more broadly: A total of 230 to 250 trial participants underwent TCR sequencing, of whom 207 had received two doses of AZD1222 and approximately 25 had received two doses of the MenACWY control vaccine. Trial participants were enrolled by age into subgroups of 18-55, 56-69 and 70-plus years, and around 140, 26 and 57 TCR-sequenced participants, respectively, were included in these subgroups.

Per the publication, the time point label means: baseline before first vaccination. Reading the label with the study, this specimen's treatment or condition is: meningococcal conjugate vaccine given as trial control. Vaccinee samples were obtained from the UK trials COV001 and COV002, which included a single-blind randomized controlled phase 2/3 trial of AZD1222 (ChAdOx1 nCoV-19) in healthy adults. For TCRbeta chain sequencing, PBMC samples from trial participants were taken at day 0 and at day 28 after the second dose. General study outcomes and caveats: Only six AZD1222 recipients were SARS-CoV-2 seropositive at baseline, limiting conclusions about previously exposed vaccinees. In the small 56-69-year group, the increase in depth fell short of significance, most likely because of low power. Most participants were white British and females outnumbered males, and the authors suggested that clonal diversity may have been underestimated. Vaccine-associated CD4 TCRs spanned the whole spike protein, with dominant responses in regions 160-218 and 743-854. Because no samples from the day 14 peak response were available, repertoires could be characterized only after the peak T cell response. Reportedly, close to half of the unique spike-specific TCRs recognized epitopes lying outside the regions that are mutated in the B.1.351 and B.1.1.7 variants. Spike-specific TCR breadth and depth rose significantly after two AZD1222 doses compared with day 0 and with MenACWY recipients.

This clone was found once. Its binding antigen is unknown. The record has no base qualities; no much larger clone is one base away. The CDR3 regions of human TCRbeta chains were subjected to immunosequencing. From the authors' description of their analysis: TCRs in the repertoires were compared against a reference library of SARS-CoV-2-specific TCRs that had been generated with the MIRA antigen-specificity platform. Breadth meant the fraction of unique TCRs that were SARS-CoV-2-associated, whereas depth meant the fraction of total T cells that were SARS-CoV-2-associated. Each spike-specific TCR was assigned to its reactive spike region and to a CD4 or CD8 class using the MIRA data. Log10-transformed breadth and depth values were compared by one-way ANOVA with Sidak's multiple comparisons tests. The table was pulled from immuneACCESS by TCRdb, which kept in-frame rearrangements only. Such tables lose some clones; where checked, under half of the loss comes from unresolved V genes, and the rest has no known cause. For V, J and clone size, that table is used; D and trimming come from the DNA. The sample table shows 110,000 or so clones, and roughly 87% are seen once. Approximately 3.1% of the sample is taken by the ten largest.

Sequenced here: peripheral blood, sampled on day 0 of MenACWY control vaccination. The clonotype originates from an adult in good health.

The DNA sequence follows: TGTGCCAGCAGCTTAGTCCCGAGTTTGTATGGCTACACCTTC. Its amino acids are CASSLVPSLYGYTF. Recombination joined TRBV7-9 with TRBJ1-2; the D segment cannot be called with confidence. The CDR3 contains 14 residues, cysteine and phenylalanine counted. Only the CDR3 region is kept as DNA, spanning 42 bases read in frame from base 1. The germline V gene (reference sequence) provides CDR1 SEHNR and CDR2 FQNEAQ. V drops 1 base and J drops 5 bases, leaving 11 bases in between.